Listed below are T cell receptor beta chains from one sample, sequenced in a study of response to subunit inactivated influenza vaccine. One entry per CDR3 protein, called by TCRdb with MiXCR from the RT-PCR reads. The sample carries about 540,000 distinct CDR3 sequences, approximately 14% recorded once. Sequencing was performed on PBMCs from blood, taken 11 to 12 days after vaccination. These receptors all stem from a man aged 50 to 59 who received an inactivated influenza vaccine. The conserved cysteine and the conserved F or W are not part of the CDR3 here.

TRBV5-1	ASTLSLTSGSQDTQY
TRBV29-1	SGSTSGRANEQF
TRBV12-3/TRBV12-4	ASSEDRAEAF
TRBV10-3	AISPGYGGGAKLAKNIQY
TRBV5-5	ASSLAFASQY
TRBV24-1	ATSDPAGGPYPTSTDTQY
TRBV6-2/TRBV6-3	ASSLAALPGYNEQF
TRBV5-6	ASSLGQITFYEQY
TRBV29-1	SVEGWAGRPSPNEQF
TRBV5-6	ASSSRYLAKNIQY
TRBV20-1	SAPGQGARSNQPQH
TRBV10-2	ASSEAAFTDTQY
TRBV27	ASNPVGMGETQY
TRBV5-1	ASSGAMTVGEQY
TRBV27	ASTGQPNGSLH
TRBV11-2	ASSSNRVSDTQY
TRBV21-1	ASSKSTVHGYT
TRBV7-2	ASSPAGLAGAEQY
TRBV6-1	ASSGRTGKNEQF
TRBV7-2	ASSPHRDRGRYEQY
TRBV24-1	ATSRARDQPQH
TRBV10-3	AISETGREETQY
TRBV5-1	ASSLAVDRPNSPLH
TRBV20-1	SARDPRQGATYEQY
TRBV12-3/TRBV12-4	ASRGTWASSYNEQF
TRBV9	ASSPHAKGTGTGELF
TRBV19	ASSITDSYEQY
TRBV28	ASSTASYEQY
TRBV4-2	ASSQGDRGRGETQY
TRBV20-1	STQAGLANTDTQY
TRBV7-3	ASSLRGEWNGELF
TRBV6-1	ASSRLAGEEKLF
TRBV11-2	ASSPLDRVNYGYT
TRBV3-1	ASSQRGQGEETQY
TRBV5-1	ASSLEGLTYEQY
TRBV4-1	ASSPGTGNMNTEAF
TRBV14	ASSQGTGGKNIQY
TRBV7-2	ASSLLALNTDTQY
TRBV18	ASSPPQRETQY
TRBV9	ASSRGLAGLLAKNIQY
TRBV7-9	ASSPTRTIQETQY
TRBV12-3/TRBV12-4	ASSRTNSNQPQH
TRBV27	ASSLSKGISSYNSPLH
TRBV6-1	ASRRGGSYNSPLH
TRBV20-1	SARTAAGGNTIY
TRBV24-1	ATGGSLNEQF